This TCR beta chain was captured in a study of blood T cell repertoires in COVID-19. As for the study in general: COVID-19 samples collected from the United States, Italy and Spain covered acute and convalescent phases. T cells, B-cell-depleted T cells, or PBMCs supplied cDNA or gDNA.

The CDR3 spans 15 residues. V lost 4 bases to trimming and J lost 4 bases; unmatched junction nucleotides: 8. The germline CDR1 and CDR2 sequences are SGHRS and YFSETQ. The authors' processing: Using reference gene primer amplification, nucleated cell counts were estimated. Assay used: immunoSEQ multiplex PCR; TCRdb lists only in-frame clones, some missing. The D gene and trimming were derived from the DNA, and the V and J assignments and clone size from that table. This table has about 210,000 clones, under 90% appearing once. The sample consisted of peripheral blood. The chain uses TRBV5-1 and TRBJ2-5; 9 nucleotides agree with TRBD1. The receptor was isolated from a woman older than 75 with COVID-19, enrolled during active disease. CDR3: CASSPATGGSETQYF. In DNA, the CDR3 is TGCGCCAGCAGCCCCGCGACAGGGGGATCAGAGACCCAGTACTTC.